This T cell receptor (beta chain) appears in the sequencing data of a study of molecular identifiers for immune sequencing clone quantification (dated by TCRdb to the late 2010s). Concerning the study at large: For a replicate experiment, RNA from approximately 20,000 or 100,000 naive CD8 T cells was divided into five aliquots, of which four were sequenced. This methods study used CD8 T cells to benchmark TCR RNA copy counting and molecular-identifier clustering-based TCR repertoire sequencing (MIDCIRS).

From its cysteine to its phenylalanine, the CDR3 spans 16 amino acids. Left in the record is the CDR3 DNA by itself, 48 bases read in frame from the first base. Taken from the germline V gene, the CDR1 and CDR2 loops are ENHRY and SYGVKD. What the study reported, not specific to this receptor: Spiked-in Jurkat TCR RNA equivalent to a single cell was reported to be detectable even among 850,000 to 1,000,000 naive CD8 T cells. Modeling gave about three recovered TCR RNA copies per cell versus 8 to 10 by digital PCR, implying approximately 30% capture efficiency. Clones above 20 RNA copies held over 98% of molecules in CMV-specific effector cells but under 1% in naive cells. Without barcode sub-clustering, chimeric consensus sequences inflated TCR diversity; chimeras reached as high as 47%. The naive libraries included spiked-in Jurkat TCR RNA (fewer than 11 copies' worth), and this Jurkat TCR RNA is not part of the donor repertoire. Identical TCR molecules sharing a barcode could cause highly expanded clone sizes to be underestimated.

Libraries of naive CD8 T cells were generated from around 20,000 to 990,000 sorted cells, with 10%, 30% or 50% of the purified RNA used. Naive CD8 T cells were FACS-sorted as CD8+CD4-CCR7+CD45RA+ on a BD FACSAria II into RLT Plus buffer. To test detection sensitivity, Jurkat RNA equivalent to approximately nine TCR copies was spiked into samples of roughly 18,000-1,000,000 naive CD8 T cells. CD8 T cells were enriched with RosetteSep CD8+ T Cell Enrichment Cocktail and Ficoll-Paque, followed by ACK red cell lysis. Library preparation was by PCR. Sequencing relied on an Illumina HiSeq 4000. Preparation of bulk TCR libraries followed a previously described approach, with the TCR primers listed in Table S5. Total RNA was purified with the Qiagen AllPrep DNA/RNA kit. Reads from multiple sequencing runs of the same library were pooled before analysis. In the source study's methods: Reads were retained only if their TCR constant sequence matched exactly, and those retained reads were trimmed to 150 nt and grouped according to their 12-nt molecular barcodes. Reads inside each barcode group were sub-clustered using a 15% Levenshtein threshold, and a quality-weighted consensus sequence was constructed for each RNA molecule. Non-functional sequences were removed, as were lower-count sequences one edit away from another. Barcode sub-clusters with fewer than 20% of the maximum read count were removed, based on fitting two negative binomial distributions. TCRdb's own reprocessing of the public reads used fastp at Q25 and MiXCR and kept productive beta chains. Entries that share a CDR3 protein sequence are merged under the most common genes and DNA. TCRdb, not the authors, supplied the V and J calls. The sample has about half a million distinct CDR3 sequences on record, around a fifth of them singletons. 0.84% of the sample is taken by the ten largest.

In regard to this clonotype: The target of this receptor is not known. A junction boundary mismatches the germline segment, possibly from a read error.

Sequences were obtained from naive CD8+ T cells from blood, with Jurkat cell RNA spiked in. The sample's cell subset or site label, in plain terms: FACS-sorted CD8+CD4-CCR7+CD45RA+ naive T cells. The TCR originated in a human donor in good health. Some libraries in this study had Jurkat cell RNA spiked in. This chain joins TRBV10-3 to TRBJ2-3, and 8 junctional nucleotides match TRBD2. The CDR3 is CAVSESSGGREDTQYF. DNA sequence: TGTGCCGTCAGTGAGTCGAGCGGGGGTAGGGAAGATACGCAGTATTTT.